This paragraph reports one T cell receptor (beta chain). Its antigen target is currently unknown. Base qualities are not at hand, and no much larger clone is one base apart. The data derive from a study of T cell repertoires in cytomegalovirus infection (dated by TCRdb to the late 2010s). Context from the whole study: Alongside well-studied HLA-B-restricted epitopes, the peptide stimulations were aimed at recently identified HLA-C-restricted CMV epitopes, whose presentation resists viral immunomodulation. Donor HLA type was relevant to the analysis, because carriage of CMV infection together with the matching HLA type was indicated by public TCR beta signatures. The paper as a whole reports these results and caveats: In the ex vivo response, HLA-C-restricted CMV-specific TCR beta clonotypes were dominant, and in two of eight donors the single most frequent clonotype came from this HLA-C-restricted group. Carriers of CMV infection plus the relevant HLA type were discriminated by the cumulative frequency of public TCR beta family members in the study cohort and in an independent roughly 400-donor cohort.

According to the study, the label for this sample's treatment or condition signals: in vitro stimulation with specific CMV peptide epitopes to enrich CMV-specific T cells. Sequencing used an Illumina HiSeq 1500. TCRdb handled the public reads itself, with Q25 trimming in fastp and clone calling in MiXCR, and kept productive beta chains. Rows are combined by CDR3 protein, so each entry shows the most common genes and DNA. This sample is represented by some 110,000 distinct CDR3 sequences; over 30% of them were singletons. 58% of the sample lies in the top ten. The CDR3 holds 18 amino acids from the cysteine to the phenylalanine. Left in the record is the CDR3 DNA by itself, 54 bases read in frame from the first base. V ends up 5 bases short and J 0 bases short, with an unmatched junction base count of 8. The germline V gene (reference sequence) gives CDR1 as MNHEY and CDR2 as SMNVEV.

The chain couples TRBV27 to TRBJ2-6; 9 nucleotides in the junction match TRBD1. The sample here was CD8+ T cells from cultured PBMCs, taken from culture after CMV antigen stimulation. This clonotype originated in a human donor in good health (CMV status not recorded). Some clones in this sample may be carry-over from other donors' samples. The nucleotide sequence reads as follows: TGTGCCAGCAGTAGCCGGGACAGGGCCCTCTCTGGGGCCAACGTCCTGACTTTC. It specifies CASSSRDRALSGANVLTF.